This T cell receptor (beta chain) was captured in a study of blood T cells in healthy people across ages. The germline gives CDR1 SGHTA, CDR2 FQGTGA. There are 14 residues in the CDR3. V was clipped by 5 bases and J by 5 bases, with 12 bases between them. The use of a sample-barcoded 5' primer and a J-beta primer mix characterized a second PCR of 7 to 11 cycles. TCRdb re-analysed the 5' RACE reads in MiXCR, keeping a single row per CDR3 protein. This table has about 970,000 distinct CDR3 sequences, about 51% appearing once. The chain employs TRBV7-3 and TRBJ1-4; unclear D gene. The sequence was collected from a woman in her sixties or seventies in good health. The specimen was blood. DNA for the CDR3: TGTGCCAGCAGCGCGGATGCTCCCAATGAAAAACTGTTTTTT. Encoded protein: CASSADAPNEKLFF.